Each of the 30 T cell receptor beta chains below was sequenced from the same sample in a study of response to subunit inactivated influenza vaccine. One entry per CDR3 protein results from TCRdb running MiXCR on the RT-PCR reads. The sample holds around 190,000 distinct CDR3 sequences; approximately 8.7% are singletons and the top ten take roughly 10%. Sequencing used non-naive T cells sorted from PBMCs, obtained on the day of vaccination. These receptors all come from a man over 45 who received an inactivated influenza vaccine.

This clonotype came up many times. V gene TRBV25-1 combines with J gene TRBJ2-7; D is uncertain. The V gene lost 1 base and the J gene lost 2 bases, with 15 bases spanning the gap. The CDR3 spans 16 residues. Germline-derived CDR1 and CDR2 are MGHDK and SYGVNS. The CDR3 bases are TGTGCCAGCAGTGAATCCCTCAGTAAACCTCCCTACGAGCAGTACTTC. It codes for CASSESLSKPPYEQYF.

This chain joins TRBV7-8 and TRBJ2-5, with 7 bases lining up with TRBD2. This CDR3 comprises 17 residues. From germline, CDR1 is SGHVS and CDR2 FQNEAQ. J was trimmed by 3 bases and V by 5 bases; bases with no gene match: 15. CDR3 sequence reads: CASSAGLTGGRKETQYF. As DNA, the CDR3 is TGTGCCAGCAGCGCAGGGCTCACGGGAGGTCGGAAAGAGACCCAGTACTTC.

The J gene is TRBJ2-7, the V gene TRBV20-1; 12 bases agree with TRBD2. With 5 bases clipped from V and 0 bases from J, the junction kept 14 bases outside the gene matches. From germline, CDR1 is DFQATT and CDR2 SNEGSKA (reference sequence). This CDR3 contains 18 residues. The CDR3 region has the DNA TGCAGTGCTGCTCGACTAGCGGGAGCCATCTCGAGCTCCTACGAGCAGTACTTC. Translation: CSAARLAGAISSSYEQYF.

Ten or more counts support this clonotype. DNA of the CDR3: TGCAGTGCTAGAGATATGACCGGGAGGGCCTTCAGGAGTGGCGAGCAGTACTTC. Translation: CSARDMTGRAFRSGEQYF. J is TRBJ2-7 and V is TRBV20-1, with TRBD2 identical over 8 bases. Germline lookup yields CDR1 DFQATT and CDR2 SNEGSKA (reference sequence). After removal of 0 bases from V and 6 bases from J, the junction contained 19 bases not matched to a gene. This CDR3 has 18 residues.

V gene TRBV14 combines with J gene TRBJ2-1; possible D gene TRBD2, 6 bases. V was cut by 4 bases and J by 0 bases, with 13 bases left in between. Germline lookup yields CDR1 SGHDN and CDR2 FVKESK. The CDR3 length is 16 residues. The CDR3 nucleotides are TGTGCCAGCAGCCGGGACTGGTTGAGCTCCTACAATGAGCAGTTCTTC. It yields the protein CASSRDWLSSYNEQFF.

This clonotype was observed a few times. This chain uses TRBV7-8 with TRBJ2-3; D may be TRBD1 or TRBD2 (5 bases each). V lost 5 bases, J lost 1 base, and 13 bases lay in between. Germline V gives CDR1 SGHVS, CDR2 FQNEAQ. This CDR3 has 15 amino acids. The CDR3 sequence is CASSLMGERTDTQYF. The CDR3 DNA sequence: TGTGCCAGCAGCCTTATGGGGGAACGCACAGATACGCAGTATTTT.

This clonotype has a count of ten or more. The rearrangement links TRBV12-3 or TRBV12-4 to TRBJ1-2; TRBD1 matches 8 bases. There are 14 residues in the CDR3. Losses at the gene ends were 1 base for V and 4 bases for J; bases not matched to a gene: 2. The CDR3 DNA is TGTGCCAGCAGTTTAGGACAGGGGCTCTATGGCTACACCTTC. The encoded protein is CASSLGQGLYGYTF.

This chain links TRBV7-2 with TRBJ2-1; TRBD2 matches 10 bases. Trimming at V came to 4 bases and at J to 8 bases, leaving 5 bases not matched to a gene. The CDR3 runs to 14 residues. Germline V gives CDR1 SGHTA, CDR2 FQGNSA. The CDR3 DNA reads TGTGCCAGCAGCTATTACGGGACTAGCGATGAGCAGTTCTTC. Translation: CASSYYGTSDEQFF.

This sequence joins TRBV15 and TRBJ1-2; the match to TRBD1 covers 8 bases. V was clipped by 3 bases and J by 8 bases; unmatched bases: 5. This CDR3 is built from 13 residues. Germline V gives CDR1 LNHNV, CDR2 YYDKDF (reference sequence). The CDR3 DNA follows: TGTGCCACCAGCAGGCGGACAGGGCAAGGCTACACCTTC. As protein: CATSRRTGQGYTF.

This chain joins TRBV20-1 and TRBJ2-2, with 7 bases lining up with TRBD2. Germline V CDR1 and CDR2: DFQATT, SNEGSKA (reference sequence). This CDR3 spans 15 amino acids. Trimming removed 1 base from V and 3 bases from J; junction bases left unmatched: 5. The CDR3 is CSARVGGVHTGELFF. CDR3 DNA: TGCAGTGCTAGAGTGGGGGGGGTTCACACCGGGGAGCTGTTTTTT.

The chain carries TRBV11-1 and TRBJ2-1, with a weak D call TRBD1 (5 bases). Germline V lookup: CDR1 SGHAT, CDR2 FQDESV (reference sequence). CDR3 length equals 15 residues. Trimming took off 6 bases at V and 6 bases at J, with 18 bases between the two ends. CDR3 loop: CASSLDTHFLNEQFF. The CDR3 DNA sequence: TGTGCCAGCAGTTTGGACACCCATTTTCTCAATGAGCAGTTCTTC.

Only a few counts were recorded for this clonotype. The CDR3 loop is CASSLARGLAGVNEQFF. The CDR3 DNA reads as TGTGCCAGCAGCTTGGCGAGGGGACTAGCGGGAGTCAATGAGCAGTTCTTC. The chain uses TRBV5-5 and TRBJ2-1; 14 bases match TRBD2. The CDR3 covers 17 residues. J gave up 6 bases and V 0 bases, and 5 bases lay outside the gene matches. Germline V gene lookup returns CDR1 SGHKS and CDR2 YYEKEE (reference sequence).

The chain combines TRBV18 with TRBJ2-7; 7 nucleotides match TRBD1. The CDR3 loop spans 15 amino acids. Germline V gives CDR1 KGHSH, CDR2 LQKENI. J gave up 1 base and V 3 bases, and 6 bases lay outside the gene matches. This CDR3 reads CASSPTGTPSYEQYF. The CDR3 DNA sequence: TGTGCCAGCTCACCGACAGGGACCCCTTCCTACGAGCAGTACTTC.

The chain combines TRBV20-1 with TRBJ2-7; 12 nucleotides agree with TRBD1. The CDR3 extends over 14 amino acids. Germline V gene sequence: CDR1 DFQATT, CDR2 SNEGSKA (reference sequence). V dropped 7 bases and J dropped 6; count of bases not matched to a gene: 10. DNA for the CDR3: TGCAGTGTTAAATCCGGGACAGGGGGCGTCGAGCAGTACTTC. Translating it yields CSVKSGTGGVEQYF.

This clonotype was recorded at least ten times. V and J are TRBV5-1 and TRBJ2-2, with D possibly TRBD1 on 5 matching bases. V gave up 6 bases and J gave up 2 bases, with 14 bases separating them. The length of the CDR3 is 15 residues. Germline CDR1 SGHRS, CDR2 YFSETQ. The CDR3 region is CASTADNQNTGELFF. The CDR3 DNA reads as TGCGCCAGCACTGCGGACAATCAAAACACCGGGGAGCTGTTTTTT.

Notes on this clonotype: A much larger clone lies a single base off, so this may be a read error. The V gene is TRBV5-1, the J gene TRBJ2-3, with TRBD1 identical over 12 bases. The CDR3 sequence is 17 residues long. Germline V gives CDR1 SGHRS, CDR2 YFSETQ. The CDR3 here is CVSSSGTGGAWTDTQYF. DNA of the CDR3: TGCGTCAGCAGCTCCGGGACAGGGGGCGCGTGGACAGATACGCAGTATTTT.

This clonotype appeared many times. The CDR3 reads CASSEDETYEQYF. In DNA, the CDR3 is TGCGCCAGCAGCGAGGACGAGACCTACGAGCAGTACTTC. The genes are TRBV5-1 and TRBJ2-7, with unresolved D. Germline CDR1 reads SGHRS; CDR2 reads YFSETQ. V was trimmed by 4 bases and J by 2 bases, leaving 10 bases between them. CDR3 length equals 13 residues.

The V and J genes are TRBV6-5 and TRBJ2-7; D remains unclear. Germline lookup yields CDR1 MNHEY and CDR2 SVGAGI. V dropped 4 bases and J dropped 7 bases, with 11 bases sitting between them. The CDR3 is 12 residues long. DNA for the CDR3: TGTGCCAGCAGTTCTCCCTTATCGGAGCAGTACTTC. Translating it yields CASSSPLSEQYF.

The V and J genes are TRBV7-2 and TRBJ2-5; D might be TRBD1 or TRBD2, each matching 5 bases. V was pared by 5 bases and J by 5 bases, with 15 bases between. The CDR3 is 14 residues long. The germline gives CDR1 SGHTA, CDR2 FQGNSA. CDR3 residues: CASSRPGRIETQYF. For the CDR3, the DNA is TGTGCCAGCAGCAGACCGGGACGGATTGAGACCCAGTACTTC.

The CDR3 region is CAWTPPQGHRSYEQYF. DNA for the CDR3: TGTGCCTGGACCCCTCCTCAGGGACACCGCTCCTACGAGCAGTACTTC. This rearrangement joins TRBV30 to TRBJ2-7; possible D gene TRBD1, 6 bases. This CDR3 region has 16 residues. Germline V gene sequence: CDR1 GTSNPN, CDR2 SVGIG (reference sequence). Between the trimmed V and J ends, which lost 4 bases and 0 bases, there was a span of 19 bases.

This clonotype was detected many times. The rearrangement uses TRBV12-3 or TRBV12-4 and TRBJ2-1; 9 nucleotides align to TRBD1. There are 15 residues in the CDR3. V lost 5 bases and J lost 2; bases outside the gene matches: 4. In DNA form, the CDR3 reads TGTGCCAGCAGTAGGGACAGGGAACCCTACAATGAGCAGTTCTTC. Translating it yields CASSRDREPYNEQFF.

This clonotype was counted between two and nine times. This chain uses TRBV29-1 with TRBJ2-5, with D tentatively TRBD2 (6 bases). Trimming shortened V by 4 bases and J by 1 base, and 16 bases separated the two germline ends. In germline, CDR1 is SQVTM, CDR2 ANQGSEA. This CDR3 contains 15 residues. The CDR3 region is CSVAQGLLLQETQYF. CDR3 sequence (DNA): TGCAGCGTTGCCCAGGGACTTCTCCTCCAAGAGACCCAGTACTTC. The variable domain in full, with the rest retrieved from reference TRBV29-1 and TRBJ2-5, is SAVISQKPSRDICQRGTSLTIQCQVDSQVTMMFWYRQQPGQSLTLIATANQGSEATYESGFVIDKFPISRPNLTFSTLTVSNMSPEDSSIYLCSVAQGLLLQETQYFGPGTRLLVL.

This clonotype occurred a few times. The chain is built from TRBV20-1 and TRBJ2-7, with 9 bases identical to TRBD1. The V segment lost 1 base and the J segment 4 bases; nucleotides outside the gene matches: 2. The length of the CDR3 is 13 residues. The V gene's germline CDR1 is DFQATT and CDR2 SNEGSKA (reference sequence). The CDR3 region is CSARGTGEYEQYF. The CDR3 coding sequence is TGCAGTGCTAGAGGGACAGGGGAATACGAGCAGTACTTC.

This clonotype was counted only a few times. The V call is TRBV11-2, the J call TRBJ2-5, with TRBD2 identical over 9 bases. The CDR3 has 15 amino acids. V was clipped by 0 bases and J by 4 bases; unmatched bases: 3. CDR1 SGHAT and CDR2 FQNNGV come from the germline V gene. The CDR3 loop reads CASSLDGTSRETQYF. CDR3 bases: TGTGCCAGCAGCTTAGACGGGACTAGCCGAGAGACCCAGTACTTC.

This clonotype was picked up many times. This sequence joins TRBV6-2 or TRBV6-3 and TRBJ2-1, with 13 bases that match TRBD2. V shed 5 bases, J shed 0 bases, and the junction held 7 bases outside the gene matches. Germline V gene sequence: CDR1 MNHEY, CDR2 SVGEGT. The length of the CDR3 is 18 residues. The CDR3 nucleotides are TGTGCCAGCAGTCAGGGACTAGCGGGGATCAGCTCCTACAATGAGCAGTTCTTC. Its translation is CASSQGLAGISSYNEQFF.

The chain joins TRBV20-1 to TRBJ2-1, with a tentative D call TRBD2 (5 bases). This CDR3 has 15 amino acids. Germline CDR1 reads DFQATT; CDR2 reads SNEGSKA (reference sequence). Between the trimmed V and J ends, which lost 6 bases and 0 bases, there was a span of 15 bases. Written as DNA, the CDR3 is TGCAGTGCCTCATTCCCGGGATACTCCTACAATGAGCAGTTCTTC. Translated: CSASFPGYSYNEQFF.

This sequence joins TRBV6-5 and TRBJ2-3; 14 bases are a match to TRBD2. Germline CDR1 and CDR2: MNHEY and SVGAGI. With V trimmed by 4 bases and J by 4 bases, 13 bases remained unmatched. CDR3 size: 19 residues. Here the CDR3 reads CASSLGLGLAGASSDTQYF. CDR3 nucleotides: TGTGCCAGCAGTTTGGGATTGGGACTAGCGGGAGCATCGTCAGATACGCAGTATTTT.

The rearrangement uses TRBV3-1 and TRBJ2-5; D is tentatively TRBD1 or TRBD2 (5 bases each). Trimming removed 6 bases from V and 12 bases from J, with 17 bases in between. The CDR3 spans 12 residues. Germline CDR1 and CDR2: LGHDT and YNNKEL (reference sequence). The CDR3 protein is CASSSTGTYEYF. The DNA for the CDR3 is TGTGCCAGCAGTTCTACCGGGACGTACGAGTACTTC.

There are many counts of this clonotype. The gene calls are TRBV12-3 or TRBV12-4 and TRBJ1-2; 8 nucleotides match TRBD1. V lost 5 bases, J lost 9 bases, and 8 bases stayed unmatched. The CDR3 spans 13 residues. Here the CDR3 DNA reads TGTGCCAGCAGTCTAAGACAGGGGCGAAGCTACACCTTC. It codes for CASSLRQGRSYTF.

V and J are TRBV6-2 or TRBV6-3 and TRBJ2-3, with 9 bases matching TRBD2. Trimming cost V 2 bases and J 6 bases; bases outside gene matches: 12. The CDR3 is 17 amino acids. Per the germline V gene, CDR1 is MNHEY and CDR2 is SVGEGT. In DNA, the CDR3 is TGTGCCAGCAGTTACCCCATAGCGGGGGCCTCTCCGGATACGCAGTATTTT. Residues: CASSYPIAGASPDTQYF.